The clone carrying this TCR delta chain was recorded only once. Its matching antigen is unknown. The source of the sample is a study of Vδ1+ human thymocytes. Study-wide findings and caveats: Unlike peripheral blood Vdelta1+ controls, thymic delta-chain sequences included 20% to 25% Vdelta2 and few Vdelta3. Highly polyclonal TRG and TRD repertoires with Gaussian CDR3 length distributions appeared in thymus.

Alphabeta T cells were depleted, then CD3+ Vdelta1+ Vdelta2- thymocytes were FACS-sorted. Purity of the sorted Vdelta1+ thymocytes ranged from about 96% to 99.6%. V trimming: 1 base; J trimming: 1 base; junction bases outside the gene matches: 23. Germline V lookup: CDR1 TSWWSYY, CDR2 QGS. The CDR3 is 23 amino acids. Sequences come from RNA converted to cDNA by reverse transcription. Pooled V-gene forward primers with one constant-region reverse primer generated the CDR3 amplicons by multiplex PCR. TCRdb re-called the multiplex PCR reads with CATT. The table includes 70,000 to 90,000 delta-chain clones, around 30% detected once.

The rearrangement uses TRDV1 and TRDJ1; 11 bases line up with TRDD3. Sequencing input: Vdelta1+ gamma-delta thymocytes from the thymus. The subset denotes: FACS-sorted CD3+ TCRalphabeta- TCRVdelta1+ TCRVdelta2- thymocytes. This clonotype was sampled from a boy in the first two years of life who had congenital heart surgery. CDR3 DNA sequence: TGTGCTCTTGGGGAACGGTCCAAAATATCTCTACTGGGGGATAGGTTCTTCACCGATAAACTCATCTTT. It is translated as CALGERSKISLLGDRFFTDKLIF.